The T cell receptor beta chain under discussion was sequenced for a study of T-cell reconstitution after alpha-beta-depleted transplantation in children (dated by TCRdb to 2016 to 2017). With regard to the full study: Using TCR repertoire profiling, the study followed T-cell immune reconstitution in a quantitative way in children after TCRalphabeta/CD19-depleted allogeneic hematopoietic cell transplantation.

From V the trimming removes 5 bases and from J it removes 0 bases, while the gene matches leave 10 bases of the junction unaccounted for. From the cysteine through the phenylalanine, the CDR3 covers 17 amino acids. The CDR3 DNA has 51 bases and is translated from base 1. CDR1 DFQATT and CDR2 SNEGSKA were looked up in the germline V gene (reference sequence). The library was prepared using PCR. TCRdb lists the instrument as Illumina HiSeq 2500. TCR libraries were prepared with molecular barcoding, using unique molecular identifiers to normalize TCRbeta repertoire quantification. The public reads were run again by TCRdb, first through fastp at Q25 and then through MiXCR, and only productive beta chains were kept. CDR3 protein duplicates are merged, each entry listing the most common genes and DNA. The sample includes 190,000 or so distinct CDR3 sequences, with just under 6.5% observed a single time. The top ten constitute around 4.4% of the sample.

This clonotype was observed many times. Which antigen it targets is not known. No qualities accompany the bases; no much larger clone lies one base away. Per the publication, the treatment or condition label means: allogeneic hematopoietic cell transplantation with graft depleted of TCRalphabeta T cells and CD19 B cells. Transplant recipients were children who received TCRalphabeta/CD19-depleted allogeneic hematopoietic cell grafts. Study-level results and caveats: Over the following months the frequencies of hyperexpanded clones went down, and after one year T-cell counts and TCRbeta diversity were mostly credited to newly produced T cells. About two months after transplant, the apparently early recovery of alphabetaT-cell counts reportedly depended on just several hundred clones that had expanded rapidly and came from non-depleted graft cells. The high TCRbeta diversity at day 60 in some patients was ascribed to recipient T cells and intrathymic progenitors that had survived conditioning.

The chain links TRBV20-1 with TRBJ2-3, with TRBD2 identical over 11 junction bases. The specimen comprised PBMCs, sampled before TCRalphabeta/CD19-depleted stem cell transplant. The source is a girl in the first two years of life with combined immunodeficiency, due to receive a stem cell transplant. CDR3 protein: CSARTSGGLSSTDTQYF. The DNA sequence is as follows: TGCAGTGCTCGAACTAGCGGGGGACTTTCTAGCACAGATACGCAGTATTTT.